A single sample gave rise to the 22 T cell receptor beta chains below, sequenced in a study of cytomegalovirus exposure and HLA in healthy donors. PCR involved 60 Vbeta and 13 Jbeta primers. Libraries were prepared by immunoSEQ multiplex PCR; TCRdb keeps only in-frame clonotypes and omits some of them. This table has over 120,000 clones, approximately 80% appearing once. Sample: PBMCs. The origin of the receptors is a female donor in good health and CMV-seronegative.

J is TRBJ1-1 and V is TRBV28; D not certain. Trimming took off 8 bases at V and 8 bases at J, with 15 bases between the two ends. This CDR3 has 12 amino acids. The V gene's germline CDR1 is MDHEN and CDR2 SYDVKM. The CDR3 sequence: CASQQAPREAFF. In DNA, the CDR3 is TGTGCCAGCCAGCAGGCCCCCCGCGAAGCTTTCTTT.

The V call is TRBV7-3, the J call TRBJ2-1; no clear D. Per germline, CDR1 SGHTA and CDR2 FQGTGA. V was clipped by 5 bases and J by 3 bases, with 8 bases between them. The length of the CDR3 is 13 residues. CDR3 loop: CASSQFDYNEQFF. CDR3 in DNA: TGTGCCAGCAGCCAGTTCGACTACAATGAGCAGTTCTTC.

The genes are TRBV13 and TRBJ2-7; D is possibly TRBD2 (5 bases). The V end lost 3 bases, the J end lost 4 bases, and 16 bases lay between the germline ends. The CDR3 length is 15 residues. From germline, CDR1 is PRHDT and CDR2 FYEKMQ (reference sequence). CDR3 loop: CASSFKNGWEYEQYF. The CDR3 DNA reads TGTGCCAGCAGCTTTAAGAACGGATGGGAGTACGAGCAGTACTTC.

This chain uses TRBV27 with TRBJ1-1; D ambiguous. Trimming took 8 bases from V and 0 from J, leaving 7 bases between them. There are 12 residues in the CDR3. In germline, CDR1 is MNHEY, CDR2 SMNVEV (reference sequence). The CDR3 loop is CASGRLNTEAFF. The CDR3, as DNA: TGTGCCAGCGGGCGACTGAACACTGAAGCTTTCTTT.

This chain uses TRBV18 with TRBJ2-7; 12 bases line up with TRBD2. J gave up 7 bases and V 2 bases, and 15 bases lay outside the gene matches. Germline V gives CDR1 KGHSH, CDR2 LQKENI. This CDR3 spans 18 amino acids. The CDR3 sequence: CASSPRASGGARLGEQYF. The CDR3 DNA is TGTGCCAGCTCACCAAGGGCTAGCGGGGGGGCCCGACTTGGAGAGCAGTACTTC.

The chain has TRBV15 and TRBJ1-5; no reliable D call. Trimming cost V 3 bases and J 1 base, with 7 bases left between them. This CDR3 is built from 14 residues. Per germline, CDR1 LNHNV and CDR2 YYDKDF (reference sequence). This CDR3 reads CATSRTTSNQPQHF. CDR3 coding DNA: TGTGCCACCAGCAGGACGACAAGCAATCAGCCCCAGCATTTT.

The chain couples TRBV5-1 to TRBJ2-7; weak D call: TRBD2 (5 bases). CDR3 length: 14 residues. The germline V and J ends were trimmed by 1 base and 9 bases, with 17 bases remaining between them. Germline CDR1 is SGHRS and CDR2 is YFSETQ. The CDR3 sequence is CASSLFGRDGGQYF. CDR3 nucleotides: TGCGCCAGCAGCTTGTTCGGCCGAGACGGAGGGCAGTACTTC.

The chain uses TRBV6-1 and TRBJ2-1; TRBD2 is a possible D gene (5 bases). V was shortened by 1 base and J by 0 bases, with 10 bases between the two germline ends. The CDR3 extends over 16 amino acids. Germline CDR1 and CDR2: MNHNS and SASEGT. The CDR3, as DNA: TGTGCCAGCAGTGAAGAGCCGGGGAGCTCCTACAATGAGCAGTTCTTC. Protein sequence: CASSEEPGSSYNEQFF.

The V and J genes are TRBV7-9 and TRBJ2-5, with TRBD1 identical over 7 bases. V trimming: 5 bases; J trimming: 1 base; junction bases outside the gene matches: 4. In germline, CDR1 is SEHNR, CDR2 FQNEAQ (reference sequence). CDR3 length: 14 amino acids. Here the CDR3 reads CASSEGTVQETQYF. Written as DNA, the CDR3 is TGTGCCAGCAGCGAAGGGACAGTCCAAGAGACCCAGTACTTC. Supplemented by reference TRBV7-9 and TRBJ2-5, the full variable domain reads DTGVSQNPRHKITKRGQNVTFRCDPISEHNRLYWYRQTLGQGPEFLTYFQNEAQLEKSRLLSDRFSAERPKGSFSTLEIQRTEQGDSAMYLCASSEGTVQETQYFGPGTRLLVL.

The V call is TRBV29-1, the J call TRBJ2-7; D may be TRBD1 (5 bases). V gave up 6 bases and J gave up 5 bases, with 14 bases separating them. Germline-derived CDR1 and CDR2 are SQVTM and ANQGSEA. The CDR3 contains 12 residues. Here the CDR3 reads CSVRSRVHEQYF. CDR3 nucleotides: TGCAGCGTCCGGTCCAGGGTCCACGAGCAGTACTTC.

The chain recombines TRBV4-2 with TRBJ2-3, with TRBD2 identical over 15 bases. Looked up from germline, CDR1 is LGHNA and CDR2 is YNFKEQ. Trimming cost V 0 bases and J 2 bases; bases outside gene matches: 6. The CDR3 length is 19 residues. CDR3 nucleotide sequence: TGTGCCAGCAGCCAAGATGTCGGGACTAGCGGGAGGTACACAGATACGCAGTATTTT. Amino acid sequence: CASSQDVGTSGRYTDTQYF.

This clone was seen more than once but under ten times. The V call is TRBV7-2, the J call TRBJ2-5, with a possible D match to TRBD2 (6 bases). The germline V gene encodes CDR1 SGHTA and CDR2 FQGNSA. The CDR3 sequence is 15 residues long. Trimming cost V 4 bases and J 2 bases, with 14 bases left between them. The CDR3 region has the DNA TGTGCCAGCAGCTGGTCGGGGGAACCTCAAGAGACCCAGTACTTC. Protein sequence: CASSWSGEPQETQYF.

V and J are TRBV28 and TRBJ1-4; tentatively, D is TRBD1 (6 bases). Trimming took 3 bases from V and 9 from J, leaving 14 bases between them. CDR1 MDHEN and CDR2 SYDVKM come from the germline V gene. The CDR3 is 14 amino acids. For the CDR3, the DNA is TGTGCCAGCAGTTTTCGGGGGGCTGGGCAAAAACTGTTTTTT. As protein: CASSFRGAGQKLFF.

The V and J genes are TRBV6-6 and TRBJ2-1; TRBD2 might be the D (7 bases). Germline V lookup: CDR1 MNHNY, CDR2 SVGAGI (reference sequence). V gave up 3 bases and J gave up 6 bases, with 15 bases separating them. The CDR3 is 15 amino acids. CDR3 bases: TGTGCCAGCAGTTATAGGGCAGGGGAGGGCAATGAGCAGTTCTTC. Its translation: CASSYRAGEGNEQFF.

The V call is TRBV19, the J call TRBJ1-5, with 8 bases lining up with TRBD1. The CDR3 contains 13 residues. Per germline, CDR1 LNHDA and CDR2 SQIVND (reference sequence). V dropped 5 bases and J dropped 5; count of bases not matched to a gene: 2. CDR3 loop: CASSLQGDQPQHF. The CDR3 nucleotides read TGTGCCAGTAGTCTACAGGGGGATCAGCCCCAGCATTTT. Full variable domain (missing parts from reference TRBV19 and TRBJ1-5): DGGITQSPKYLFRKEGQNVTLSCEQNLNHDAMYWYRQDPGQGLRLIYYSQIVNDFQKGDIAEGYSVSREKKESFPLTVTSAQKNPTAFYLCASSLQGDQPQHFGDGTRLSIL.

V usage is TRBV7-2 and J usage is TRBJ1-1, with TRBD1 matching 7 bases. This CDR3 spans 15 amino acids. The junction had 6 bases not matched to a gene; V was cut back by 1 base and J by 4 bases. Germline values: CDR1 SGHTA, CDR2 FQGNSA. CDR3 amino acids: CASSLGQGAGTEAFF. CDR3 bases: TGTGCCAGCAGCTTAGGACAGGGCGCGGGCACTGAAGCTTTCTTT.

This clone turned up a few times. The chain is built from TRBV7-8 and TRBJ1-1; D possibly corresponds to TRBD1 (6 bases). V was clipped by 1 base and J by 1 base, with 10 bases between them. Germline assignment: CDR1 SGHVS and CDR2 FQNEAQ. The CDR3 totals 15 residues. As DNA, the CDR3 is TGTGCCAGCAGCTTAGGACAGGTAGGGAACACTGAAGCTTTCTTT. Translation: CASSLGQVGNTEAFF.

This chain connects TRBV5-4 to TRBJ2-2; D is unclear. V lost 0 bases and J lost 6, with 6 bases in between. CDR1 and CDR2 (germline): SGHNT, YYREEE (reference sequence). The CDR3 loop spans 13 amino acids. CDR3 sequence: CASSLVGPGELFF. The CDR3 DNA reads as TGTGCCAGCAGCTTGGTGGGCCCCGGGGAGCTGTTTTTT.

The genes are TRBV2 and TRBJ2-1; perhaps TRBD1 as D (5 bases). Germline CDR1 and CDR2: SNHLY and FYNNEI. V shed 6 bases and J shed 7 bases, with 13 bases lying between them. The CDR3 consists of 13 residues. The CDR3 region is CASRHSQGNEQFF. Written as DNA, the CDR3 is TGTGCCAGCAGACATAGTCAGGGAAATGAGCAGTTCTTC.

The gene calls are TRBV29-1 and TRBJ1-4, with D tentatively TRBD1 (6 bases). CDR1 SQVTM and CDR2 ANQGSEA come from the germline V gene. The CDR3 runs to 13 residues. The V end lost 4 bases, the J end lost 4 bases, and 10 bases lay between the germline ends. CDR3 residues: CSVGDKVNEKLFF. The CDR3 coding sequence is TGCAGCGTTGGGGACAAGGTTAATGAAAAACTGTTTTTT.

The chain employs TRBV10-3 and TRBJ2-7, with D perhaps TRBD2 (6 bases). The CDR3 has 11 residues. Germline V lookup: CDR1 ENHRY, CDR2 SYGVKD. V lost 5 bases to trimming and J lost 9 bases, with 11 bases between them. Here the CDR3 reads CAISTAGRQYF. The CDR3, as DNA: TGTGCCATCAGTACCGCGGGGAGGCAGTACTTC.

The V gene is TRBV6-1, the J gene TRBJ2-5, with 8 positions matching TRBD2. Germline V lookup: CDR1 MNHNS, CDR2 SASEGT. V was clipped by 7 bases and J by 5 bases; unmatched bases: 9. This CDR3 region has 14 residues. CDR3 sequence: CASIRGGERETQYF. The DNA of the CDR3 is TGTGCCAGCATCCGGGGGGGGGAGCGGGAGACCCAGTACTTC.